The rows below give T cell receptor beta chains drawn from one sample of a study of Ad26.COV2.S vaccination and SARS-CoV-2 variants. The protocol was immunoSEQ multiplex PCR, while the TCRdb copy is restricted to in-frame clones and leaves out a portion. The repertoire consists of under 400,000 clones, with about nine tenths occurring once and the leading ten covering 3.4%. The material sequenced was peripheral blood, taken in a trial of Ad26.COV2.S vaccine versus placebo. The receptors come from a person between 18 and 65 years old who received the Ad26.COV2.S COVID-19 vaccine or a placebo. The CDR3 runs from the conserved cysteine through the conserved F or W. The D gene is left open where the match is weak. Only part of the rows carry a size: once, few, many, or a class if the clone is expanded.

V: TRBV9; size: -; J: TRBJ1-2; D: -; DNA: TGTGCCAGCAGCGCTGGGTTTAACTATGGCTACACCTTC; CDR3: CASSAGFNYGYTF
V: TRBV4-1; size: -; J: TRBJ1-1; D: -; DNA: TGCGCCAGCAGCCAAAATCCGGGTACTGAAGCTTTCTTT; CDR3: CASSQNPGTEAFF
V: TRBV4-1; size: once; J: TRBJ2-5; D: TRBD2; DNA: TGCGCCAGCAGCCAAGTTCTAGCGGGGGGCCCCCGGGGAGAGACCCAGTACTTC; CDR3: CASSQVLAGGPRGETQYF
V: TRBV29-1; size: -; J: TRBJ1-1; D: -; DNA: TGCAGCGTTGAAGGACAGGTAAACACTGAAGCTTTCTTT; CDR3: CSVEGQVNTEAFF
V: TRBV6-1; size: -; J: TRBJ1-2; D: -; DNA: TGTGCCAGCAGTGAAGCGGTAACACTCCGGGGCTACACCTTC; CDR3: CASSEAVTLRGYTF
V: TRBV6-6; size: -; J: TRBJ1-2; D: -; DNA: TGTGCCAGCAGTTATGTCTCCTCCCCAGGAGGCTACACCTTC; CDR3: CASSYVSSPGGYTF
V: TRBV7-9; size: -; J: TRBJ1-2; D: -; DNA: TGTGCCAGCAGCTTAAGTGTTGGCTACACCTTC; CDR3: CASSLSVGYTF
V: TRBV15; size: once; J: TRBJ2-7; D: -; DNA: TGTGCCACCAGCATCGACTCCTACGAGCAGTACTTC; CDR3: CATSIDSYEQYF
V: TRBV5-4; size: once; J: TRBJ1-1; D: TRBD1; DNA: TGTGCCAGCAGCTTGAGGGACAGGGGGTCCACTGAAGCTTTCTTT; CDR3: CASSLRDRGSTEAFF
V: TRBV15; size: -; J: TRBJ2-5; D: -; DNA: TGTGCCACCAGCCTGGATCCACAAGAGACCCAGTACTTC; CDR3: CATSLDPQETQYF